A selection of T cell receptor beta chains follows, all from one sample in a study of blood T cell repertoires in COVID-19. TCRdb's copy holds only in-frame clones and misses some; the assay was immunoSEQ multiplex PCR. The table includes about 74,000 clones, roughly 84% detected once. Sequencing was done on a sample of peripheral blood. These receptors came from a woman older than 75 with active or convalescent COVID-19. CDR3s include the opening cysteine and the closing phenylalanine or tryptophan. D genes are given only for firm matches. Only some rows state a clone size, as once, few, many or a class for expanded clones.

- | TRBJ1-1 | - | TRBV6-4 | CASSSDTLEAFF | TGTGCCAGCAGTTCAGACACTCTTGAAGCTTTCTTT
TRBD2 | TRBJ2-1 | few | TRBV5-1 | CASSSRGASDEQFF | TGCGCCAGCAGTTCGCGGGGGGCTAGCGATGAGCAGTTCTTC
- | TRBJ2-7 | - | TRBV7-3 | CASSLLGGPGEQYF | TGTGCCAGCAGCTTATTGGGGGGGCCCGGCGAGCAGTACTTC
- | TRBJ1-5 | - | TRBV9 | CASSAPETSEPQHF | TGTGCCAGCAGCGCCCCGGAGACCTCCGAGCCCCAGCATTTT
TRBD2 | TRBJ2-3 | - | TRBV27 | CASSLQAGVTDTQYF | TGTGCCAGCAGTTTACAAGCGGGGGTCACAGATACGCAGTATTTT
- | TRBJ2-1 | - | TRBV10-2 | CASSEPRRGGRYNEQFF | TGCGCCAGCAGTGAGCCGAGAAGGGGGGGCCGGTACAATGAGCAGTTCTTC
- | TRBJ2-7 | - | TRBV5-1 | CASSLSGRNEQYF | TGCGCCAGCAGCTTGTCAGGGAGGAACGAGCAGTACTTC
- | TRBJ1-5 | - | TRBV19 | CASALEQKNQPQHF | TGTGCCAGTGCTCTCGAACAGAAGAATCAGCCCCAGCATTTT
- | TRBJ2-2 | - | TRBV24-1 | CATSDREAANTGELFF | TGTGCCACCAGTGATAGGGAAGCGGCGAACACCGGGGAGCTGTTTTTT
TRBD2 | TRBJ2-7 | - | TRBV4-2 | CASSPGLTYEQYF | TGTGCCAGCAGCCCGGGACTAACCTACGAGCAGTACTTC
TRBD1 | TRBJ2-5 | few | TRBV11-2 | CASSYGGQGSTQYF | TGTGCCAGCAGCTATGGGGGACAGGGATCTACCCAGTACTTC
TRBD2 | TRBJ2-5 | - | TRBV29-1 | CSVDASGGETQYF | TGCAGCGTTGATGCTAGCGGGGGTGAGACCCAGTACTTC
- | TRBJ2-1 | - | TRBV4-1 | CASSLSGRRGQGSSYNEQFF | TGCGCCAGCAGCCTATCAGGAAGGCGGGGGCAAGGGAGCTCCTACAATGAGCAGTTCTTC
TRBD2 | TRBJ2-7 | once | TRBV2 | CASQVASGPYEQYF | TGTGCCAGCCAGGTGGCTAGCGGTCCCTACGAGCAGTACTTC
- | TRBJ2-5 | - | TRBV20-1 | CSASSGAGAQYF | TGCAGTGCTAGTAGTGGGGCAGGGGCCCAGTACTTC
- | TRBJ1-4 | - | TRBV19 | CASREEGRGNEKLFF | TGTGCCAGTAGAGAAGAAGGCCGGGGTAATGAAAAACTGTTTTTT
TRBD1 | TRBJ2-5 | - | TRBV7-2 | CASSFTGGGETQYF | TGTGCCAGCAGCTTCACAGGGGGAGGAGAGACCCAGTACTTC
- | TRBJ1-2 | - | TRBV11-2 | CASSLGFWAPYGYTF | TGTGCCAGCAGCTTAGGTTTTTGGGCCCCCTATGGCTACACCTTC
- | TRBJ2-3 | - | TRBV13 | CASSSRSRASGDTQYF | TGTGCCAGCAGCTCCAGAAGCAGGGCTTCAGGAGATACGCAGTATTTT
- | TRBJ1-6 | once | TRBV2 | CASSEGGLSPLHF | TGTGCCAGCAGTGAGGGGGGGCTCTCACCCCTCCACTTT
- | TRBJ1-2 | - | TRBV5-1 | CASSLSPGYEAGYTF | TGCGCCAGCAGCTTGTCCCCAGGGTATGAGGCTGGCTACACCTTC
- | TRBJ1-5 | - | TRBV15 | CATSRVTGSNQPQHF | TGTGCCACCAGCAGAGTAACAGGGTCAAATCAGCCCCAGCATTTT
- | TRBJ2-2 | - | TRBV19 | CASRPGQNTGELFF | TGTGCCAGTAGGCCCGGACAGAACACCGGGGAGCTGTTTTTT
- | TRBJ2-3 | - | TRBV3-1/TRBV3-2 | CASSQGQGGDTQYF | TGTGCCAGCAGCCAAGGGCAGGGAGGAGATACGCAGTATTTT
- | TRBJ2-7 | - | TRBV7-3 | CASSSRIGGEQYF | TGTGCCAGCAGCTCGAGGATAGGGGGCGAGCAGTACTTC